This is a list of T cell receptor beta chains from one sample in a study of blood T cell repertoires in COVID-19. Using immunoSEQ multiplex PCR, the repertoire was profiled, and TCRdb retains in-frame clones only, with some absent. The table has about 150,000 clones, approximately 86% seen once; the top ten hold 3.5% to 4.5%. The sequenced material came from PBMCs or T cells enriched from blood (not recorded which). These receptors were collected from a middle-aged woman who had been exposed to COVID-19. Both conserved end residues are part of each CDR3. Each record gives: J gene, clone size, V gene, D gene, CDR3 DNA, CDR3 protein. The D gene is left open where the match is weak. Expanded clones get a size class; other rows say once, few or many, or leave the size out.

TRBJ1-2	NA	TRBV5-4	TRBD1	TGTGCCAGCAGCCCTCCGGGACAGGGGCTCACCAACTATGGCTACACCTTC	CASSPPGQGLTNYGYTF
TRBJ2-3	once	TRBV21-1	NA	TGTGCCAGAATCCGACTAGCCTCAAGCACAGATACGCAGTATTTT	CARIRLASSTDTQYF
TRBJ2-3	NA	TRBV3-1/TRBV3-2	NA	TGTGCCAGCAGCCAAAGGGGTAAGACAGATACGCAGTATTTT	CASSQRGKTDTQYF
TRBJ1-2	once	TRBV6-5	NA	TGTGCCAGCAGTCCAGGGCCCCCTGGCTACACCTTC	CASSPGPPGYTF
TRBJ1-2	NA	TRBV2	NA	TGTGCCAGCAGTGAATTGAAGGACAGCCTAAACTATGGCTACACCTTC	CASSELKDSLNYGYTF
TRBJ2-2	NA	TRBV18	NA	TGTGCCAGCTCACCCCAGAACACCGGGGAGCTGTTTTTT	CASSPQNTGELFF
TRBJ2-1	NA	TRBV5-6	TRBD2	TGTGCCAGCACCATCCTAGCGGGGGGCAATGAGCAGTTCTTC	CASTILAGGNEQFF
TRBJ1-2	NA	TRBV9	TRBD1	TGTGCCAGCAGCAGGACAGGGAATGGCTACACCTTC	CASSRTGNGYTF
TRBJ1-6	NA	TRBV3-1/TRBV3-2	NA	TGTGCCAGCAGCCCCACGGACAGTGGCGAATCACCCCTCCACTTT	CASSPTDSGESPLHF
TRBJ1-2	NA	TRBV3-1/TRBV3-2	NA	TGTGCCAGCAGCCAACCGGTCGGAGAGCGGGACTATGGCTACACCTTC	CASSQPVGERDYGYTF
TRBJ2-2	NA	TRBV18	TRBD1	TGTGCCAGCTCGCCACCGACAGGGGCCGGGGAGCTGTTTTTT	CASSPPTGAGELFF
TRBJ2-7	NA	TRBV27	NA	TGTGCCAGCAGCCCCCAGGGCTACGAGCAGTACTTC	CASSPQGYEQYF
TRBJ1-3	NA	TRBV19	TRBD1	TGTGCCAGTAGCACAGGGGTTTCTGGAAACACCATATATTTT	CASSTGVSGNTIYF
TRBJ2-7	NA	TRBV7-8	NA	TGTGCCAGCAGCCCCCGGGAGACTTCCTACGAGCAGTACTTC	CASSPRETSYEQYF
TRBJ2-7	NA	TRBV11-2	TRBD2	TGTGCCAGCAGCTTAGCTCCGGGGGGCTACGAGCAGTACTTC	CASSLAPGGYEQYF
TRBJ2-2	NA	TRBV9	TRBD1	TGTGCCAGCAGCGTCAACCAGGGGGTCAGAGGAGAGTCGAACACCGGGGAGCTGTTTTTT	CASSVNQGVRGESNTGELFF
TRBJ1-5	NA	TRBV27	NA	TGTGCCAGCAGTTTAAAGGGGTTCTTTAGCAATCAGCCCCAGCATTTT	CASSLKGFFSNQPQHF
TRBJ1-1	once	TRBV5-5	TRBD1	TGTGCCAGCAGCTTGGGCAGGGGGCAGTGGAACACTGAAGCTTTCTTT	CASSLGRGQWNTEAFF
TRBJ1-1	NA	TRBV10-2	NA	TGCGCCAGCAACTCGCCGTGGACTAACACTGAAGCTTTCTTT	CASNSPWTNTEAFF
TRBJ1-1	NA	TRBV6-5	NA	TGTGCCAGCAGTTACGGGCAGGGCGTAGGTGAAGCTTTCTTT	CASSYGQGVGEAFF
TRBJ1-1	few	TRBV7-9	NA	TGTGCCAGCAGCCTCCCCGGCACTGAAGCTTTCTTT	CASSLPGTEAFF
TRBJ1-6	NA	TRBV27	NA	TGTGCCAGCAGTTTAGCGGGGGGGAGGTGGAATTCACCCCTCCACTTT	CASSLAGGRWNSPLHF
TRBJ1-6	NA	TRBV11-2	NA	TGTGCCAGCAGCTTGTTCTCCATCGCAGGGAATTCACCCCTCCACTTT	CASSLFSIAGNSPLHF
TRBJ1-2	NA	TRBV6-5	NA	TGTGCCAGCGTTAGACAGATTAACTATGGCTACACCTTC	CASVRQINYGYTF
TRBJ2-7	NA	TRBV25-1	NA	TGTGCCAGCAGTAGGGGGTACGAGCAGTACTTC	CASSRGYEQYF
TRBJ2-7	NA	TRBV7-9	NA	TGTGCCAGCAGCTTAGTATCATCCCGCCACGGTGCCGAATACGAGCAGTACTTC	CASSLVSSRHGAEYEQYF
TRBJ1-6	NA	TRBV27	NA	TGTGCCAGCAGTTGGGGGCCCGCTTATAATTCACCCCTCCACTTT	CASSWGPAYNSPLHF
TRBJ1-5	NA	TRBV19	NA	TGTGCCAGTAGTATAGTTCTTGGGGGGGCTAGCAATCAGCCCCAGCATTTT	CASSIVLGGASNQPQHF
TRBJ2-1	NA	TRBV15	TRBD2	TGTGCCACCAGCACCCAGCGGGGGGGCATCGATGAGCAGTTCTTC	CATSTQRGGIDEQFF
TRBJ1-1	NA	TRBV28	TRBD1	TGTGCCAGCAGTACCGGGGGACAGTTGAACACTGAAGCTTTCTTT	CASSTGGQLNTEAFF
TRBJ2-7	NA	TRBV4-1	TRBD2	TGCGCCAGCAGCCAGGGGGGGTTCTCCTACGAGCAGTACTTC	CASSQGGFSYEQYF
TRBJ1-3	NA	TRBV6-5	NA	TGTGCCAGCAAAAGACAGGCTCACTCTGGAAACACCATATATTTT	CASKRQAHSGNTIYF
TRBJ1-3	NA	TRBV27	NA	TGTGCCAGCGCCCGGCAGGGTGGAAACACCATATATTTT	CASARQGGNTIYF